In this sample, the clone carrying this T cell receptor beta chain turned up a few times. The CDR3 runs 13 residues. Germline V gene data show CDR1 as MNHEY and CDR2 as SMNVEV (reference sequence). J lost 4 bases, V lost 6 bases, and 2 bases had no gene match. This specimen comes from a study of blood T cell repertoires in COVID-19. The overall study: The origin of the acute and convalescent COVID-19 samples was the United States, Italy and Spain. From T cells, B-cell-depleted T cells, or PBMCs came the material, which was cDNA or gDNA.

The Seattle patients joined while their infection was active and were tracked longitudinally afterward. Original methodology: Reference gene primer amplification gave estimated nucleated cell counts. Measured with immunoSEQ multiplex PCR; TCRdb has only the in-frame clones, and not every one. The D gene and trimming were derived from the DNA, and the V and J assignments and clone size from that table. The repertoire holds about 410,000 clones, with about 91% as singletons. This receptor was taken from a woman between 40 and 50 years old with COVID-19, enrolled during active disease. Sequencing was performed on peripheral blood. The V and J genes are TRBV27 and TRBJ2-7; 11 positions agree with TRBD2. In nucleotides, the CDR3 is TGTGCCAGCAGACTAGCGGGAGCATACGAGCAGTACTTC. It encodes CASRLAGAYEQYF.